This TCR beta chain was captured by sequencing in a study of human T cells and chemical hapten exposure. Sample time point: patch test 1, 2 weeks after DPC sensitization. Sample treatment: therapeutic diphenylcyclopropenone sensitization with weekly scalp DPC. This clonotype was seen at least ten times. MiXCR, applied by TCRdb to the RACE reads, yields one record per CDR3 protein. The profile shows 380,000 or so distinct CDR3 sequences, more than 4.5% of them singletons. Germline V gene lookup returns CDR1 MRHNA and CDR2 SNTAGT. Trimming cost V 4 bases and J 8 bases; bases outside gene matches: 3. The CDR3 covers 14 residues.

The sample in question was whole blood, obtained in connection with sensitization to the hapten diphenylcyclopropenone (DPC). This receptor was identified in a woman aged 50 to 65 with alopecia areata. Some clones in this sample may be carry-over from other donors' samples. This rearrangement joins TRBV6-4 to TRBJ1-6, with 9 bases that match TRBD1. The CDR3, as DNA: TGTGCCAGCAGTGTGGGACAGGGCCATTCACCCCTCCACTTT. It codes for CASSVGQGHSPLHF.